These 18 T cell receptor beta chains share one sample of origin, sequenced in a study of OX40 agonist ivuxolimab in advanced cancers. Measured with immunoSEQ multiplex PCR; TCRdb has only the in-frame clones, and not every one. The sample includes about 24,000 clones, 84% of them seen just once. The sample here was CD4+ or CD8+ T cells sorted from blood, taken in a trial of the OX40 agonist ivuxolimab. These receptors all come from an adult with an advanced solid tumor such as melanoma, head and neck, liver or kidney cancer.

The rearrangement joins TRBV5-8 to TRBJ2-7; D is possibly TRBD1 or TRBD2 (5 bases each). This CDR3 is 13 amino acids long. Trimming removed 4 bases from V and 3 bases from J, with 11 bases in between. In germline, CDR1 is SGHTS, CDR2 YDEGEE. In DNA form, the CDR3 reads TGTGCCAGCAGCCCAAGGGACGTCTACGAGCAGTACTTC. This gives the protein CASSPRDVYEQYF. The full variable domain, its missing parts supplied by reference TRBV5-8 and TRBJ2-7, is EAGVTQSPTHLIKTRGQQATLRCSPISGHTSVYWYQQALGLGLQFLLWYDEGEERNRGNFPPRFSGRQFPNYSSELNVNALELEDSALYLCASSPRDVYEQYFGPGTRLTVT.

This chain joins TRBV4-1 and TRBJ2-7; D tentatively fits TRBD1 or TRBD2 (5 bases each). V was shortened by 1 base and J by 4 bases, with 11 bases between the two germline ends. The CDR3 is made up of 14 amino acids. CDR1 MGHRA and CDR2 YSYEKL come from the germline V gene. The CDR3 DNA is TGCGCCAGCAGCCAAGTTCTGGGACCGTACGAGCAGTACTTC. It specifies CASSQVLGPYEQYF.

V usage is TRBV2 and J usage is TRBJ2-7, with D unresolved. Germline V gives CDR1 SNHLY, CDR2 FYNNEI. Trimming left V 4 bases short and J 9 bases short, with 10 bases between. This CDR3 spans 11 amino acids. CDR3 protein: CASSARTGQYF. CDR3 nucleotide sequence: TGTGCCAGCAGTGCACGGACCGGGCAGTACTTC.

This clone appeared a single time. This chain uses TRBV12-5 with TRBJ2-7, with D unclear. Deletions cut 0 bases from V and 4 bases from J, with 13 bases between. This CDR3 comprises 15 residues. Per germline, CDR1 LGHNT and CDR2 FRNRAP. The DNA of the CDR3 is TGTGCTAGTGGTTTGGTACTAAACAGTCCATACGAGCAGTACTTC. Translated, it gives CASGLVLNSPYEQYF.

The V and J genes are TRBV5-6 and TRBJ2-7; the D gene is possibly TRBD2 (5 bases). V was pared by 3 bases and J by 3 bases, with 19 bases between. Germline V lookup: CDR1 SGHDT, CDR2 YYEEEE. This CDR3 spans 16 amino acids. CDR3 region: CASSSINEGAVYEQYF. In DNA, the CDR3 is TGTGCCAGCAGCTCCATCAATGAGGGAGCAGTCTACGAGCAGTACTTC.

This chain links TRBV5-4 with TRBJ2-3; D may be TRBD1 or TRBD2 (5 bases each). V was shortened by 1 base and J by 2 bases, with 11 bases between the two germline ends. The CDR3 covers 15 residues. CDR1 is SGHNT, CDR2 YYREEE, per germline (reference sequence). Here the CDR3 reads CASSLPGRNTDTQYF. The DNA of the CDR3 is TGTGCCAGCAGCTTGCCGGGACGGAACACAGATACGCAGTATTTT.

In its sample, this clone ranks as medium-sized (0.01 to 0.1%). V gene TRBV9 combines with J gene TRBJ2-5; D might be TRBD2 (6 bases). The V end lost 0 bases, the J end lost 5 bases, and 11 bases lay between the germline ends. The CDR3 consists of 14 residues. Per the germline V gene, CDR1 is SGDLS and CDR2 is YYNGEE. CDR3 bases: TGTGCCAGCAGCGTAGGAATGGCGGGGGAGACCCAGTACTTC. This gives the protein CASSVGMAGETQYF. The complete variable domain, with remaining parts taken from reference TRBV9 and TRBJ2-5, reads DSGVTQTPKHLITATGQRVTLRCSPRSGDLSVYWYQQSLDQGLQFLIQYYNGEERAKGNILERFSAQQFPDLHSELNLSSLELGDSALYFCASSVGMAGETQYFGPGTRLLVL.

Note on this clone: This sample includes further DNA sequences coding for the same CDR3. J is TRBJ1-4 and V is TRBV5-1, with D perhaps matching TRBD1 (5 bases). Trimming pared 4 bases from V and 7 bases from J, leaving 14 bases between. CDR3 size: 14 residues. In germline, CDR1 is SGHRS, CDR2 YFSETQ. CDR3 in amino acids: CASSVQGAGEKLFF. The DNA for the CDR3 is TGCGCCAGCAGCGTGCAAGGGGCCGGTGAAAAACTGTTTTTT. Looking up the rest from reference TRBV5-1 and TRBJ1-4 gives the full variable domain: KAGVTQTPRYLIKTRGQQVTLSCSPISGHRSVSWYQQTPGQGLQFLFEYFSETQRNKGNFPGRFSGRQFSNSRSEMNVSTLELGDSALYLCASSVQGAGEKLFFGSGTQLSVL.

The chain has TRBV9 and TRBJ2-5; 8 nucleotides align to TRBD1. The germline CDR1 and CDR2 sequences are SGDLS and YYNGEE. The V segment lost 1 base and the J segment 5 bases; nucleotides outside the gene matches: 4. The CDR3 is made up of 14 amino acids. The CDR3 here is CASSVQGAGETQYF. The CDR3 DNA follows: TGTGCCAGCAGCGTACAGGGGGCTGGGGAGACCCAGTACTTC.

The CDR3 protein is CASSPLGAGTEAFF. DNA for the CDR3: TGTGCCAGCTCACCGTTGGGGGCCGGTACTGAAGCTTTCTTT. The genes are TRBV18 and TRBJ1-1, with D maybe TRBD1 (6 bases). Germline assignment: CDR1 KGHSH and CDR2 LQKENI. Trimming stripped 3 bases from V and 5 bases from J, with 13 bases between. This CDR3 is built from 14 residues.

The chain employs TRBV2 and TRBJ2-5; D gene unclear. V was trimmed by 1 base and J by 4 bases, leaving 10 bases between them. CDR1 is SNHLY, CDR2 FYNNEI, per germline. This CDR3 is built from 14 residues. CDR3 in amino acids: CASSEDGRRETQYF. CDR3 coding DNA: TGTGCCAGCAGTGAAGACGGCCGCCGAGAGACCCAGTACTTC.

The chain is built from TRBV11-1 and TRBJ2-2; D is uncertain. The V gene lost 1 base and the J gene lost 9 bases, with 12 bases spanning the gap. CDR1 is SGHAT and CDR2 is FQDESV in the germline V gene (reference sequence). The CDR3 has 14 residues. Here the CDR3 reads CASSLVGPHRELFF. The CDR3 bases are TGTGCCAGCAGCTTAGTGGGCCCGCACCGGGAGCTGTTTTTT.

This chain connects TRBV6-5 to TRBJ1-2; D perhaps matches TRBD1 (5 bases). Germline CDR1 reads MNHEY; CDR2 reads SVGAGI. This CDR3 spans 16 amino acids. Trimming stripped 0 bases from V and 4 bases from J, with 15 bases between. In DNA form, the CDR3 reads TGTGCCAGCAGTTACTCGGTCAGGGTAAAGGGCTATGGCTACACCTTC. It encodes CASSYSVRVKGYGYTF.

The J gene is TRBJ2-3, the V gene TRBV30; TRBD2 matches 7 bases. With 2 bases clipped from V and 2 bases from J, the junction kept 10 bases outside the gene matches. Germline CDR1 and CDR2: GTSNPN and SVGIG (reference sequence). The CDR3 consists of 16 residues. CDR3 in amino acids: CAWSLIAGTFTDTQYF. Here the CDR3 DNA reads TGTGCCTGGAGTCTCATAGCGGGCACGTTCACAGATACGCAGTATTTT.

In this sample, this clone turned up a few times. DNA of the CDR3: TGTGCCTGGAGTGACAGGGGCAATCAGCCCCAGCATTTT. Its protein is CAWSDRGNQPQHF. The chain recombines TRBV30 with TRBJ1-5; weak D call: TRBD1 (6 bases). V lost 1 base and J 2 bases, leaving 6 bases between the germline ends. Germline values: CDR1 GTSNPN, CDR2 SVGIG (reference sequence). This CDR3 spans 13 amino acids.

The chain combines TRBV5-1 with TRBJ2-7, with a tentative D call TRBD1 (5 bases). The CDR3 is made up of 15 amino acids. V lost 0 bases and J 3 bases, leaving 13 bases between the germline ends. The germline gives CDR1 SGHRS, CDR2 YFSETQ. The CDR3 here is CASSLGWGQDYEQYF. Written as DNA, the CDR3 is TGCGCCAGCAGCTTGGGCTGGGGCCAGGACTACGAGCAGTACTTC.

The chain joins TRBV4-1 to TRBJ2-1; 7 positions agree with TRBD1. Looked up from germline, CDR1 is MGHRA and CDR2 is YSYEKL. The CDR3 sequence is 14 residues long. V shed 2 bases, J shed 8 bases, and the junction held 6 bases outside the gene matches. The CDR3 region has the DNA TGCGCCAGCAGCCAACCGACAGGGATTGATGAGCAGTTCTTC. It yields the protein CASSQPTGIDEQFF.

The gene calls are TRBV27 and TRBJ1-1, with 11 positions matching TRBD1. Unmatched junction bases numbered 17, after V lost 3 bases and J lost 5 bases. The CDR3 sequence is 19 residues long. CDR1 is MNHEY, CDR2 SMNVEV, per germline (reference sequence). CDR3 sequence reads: CASSFSRTGGVDSLTEAFF. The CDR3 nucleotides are TGTGCCAGCAGTTTCTCCAGGACAGGGGGCGTCGATTCGTTGACTGAAGCTTTCTTT.